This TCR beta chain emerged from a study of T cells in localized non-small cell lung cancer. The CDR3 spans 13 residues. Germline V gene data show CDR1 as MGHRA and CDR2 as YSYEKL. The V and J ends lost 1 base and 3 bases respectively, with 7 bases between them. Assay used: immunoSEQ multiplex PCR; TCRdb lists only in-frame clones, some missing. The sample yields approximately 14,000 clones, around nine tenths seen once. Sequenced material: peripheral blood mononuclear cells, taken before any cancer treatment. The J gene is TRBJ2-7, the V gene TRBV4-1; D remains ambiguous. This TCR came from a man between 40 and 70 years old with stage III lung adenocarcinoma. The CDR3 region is CASSQVRGYEQYF. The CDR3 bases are TGCGCCAGCAGCCAAGTGAGAGGCTACGAGCAGTACTTC.